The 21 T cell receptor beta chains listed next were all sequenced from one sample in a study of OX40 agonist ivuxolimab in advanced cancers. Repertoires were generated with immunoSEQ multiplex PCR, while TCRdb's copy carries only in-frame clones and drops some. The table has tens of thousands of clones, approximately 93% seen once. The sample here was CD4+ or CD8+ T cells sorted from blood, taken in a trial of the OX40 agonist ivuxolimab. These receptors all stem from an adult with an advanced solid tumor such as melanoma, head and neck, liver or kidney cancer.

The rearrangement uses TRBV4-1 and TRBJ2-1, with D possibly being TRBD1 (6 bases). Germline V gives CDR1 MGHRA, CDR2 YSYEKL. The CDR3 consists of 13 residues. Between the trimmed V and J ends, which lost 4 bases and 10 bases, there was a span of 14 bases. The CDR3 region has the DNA TGCGCCAGCAGCCTCCTGGGACACGTCGAGCAGTTCTTC. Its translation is CASSLLGHVEQFF.

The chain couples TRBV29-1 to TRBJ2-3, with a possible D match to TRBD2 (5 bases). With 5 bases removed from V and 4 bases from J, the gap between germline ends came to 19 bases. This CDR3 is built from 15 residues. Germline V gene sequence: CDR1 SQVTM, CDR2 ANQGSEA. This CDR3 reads CSVLGGLQGADTQYF. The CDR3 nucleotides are TGCAGCGTTCTTGGCGGGCTTCAAGGCGCAGATACGCAGTATTTT.

Here the CDR3 DNA reads TGTGCCAGCAGCGCTGACACTGAAGCTTTCTTT. Amino acid sequence: CASSADTEAFF. V and J are TRBV16 and TRBJ1-1; no clear D gene. CDR1 and CDR2 (germline): KGHSY, FQNENV. V was clipped by 5 bases and J by 3 bases, with 4 bases between them. The CDR3 covers 11 residues. The full variable domain, completed using reference TRBV16 and TRBJ1-1, is GEEVAQTPKHLVRGEGQKAKLYCAPIKGHSYVFWYQQVLKNEFKFLISFQNENVFDETGMPKERFSAKCLPNSPCSLEIQATKLEDSAVYFCASSADTEAFFGQGTRLTVV.

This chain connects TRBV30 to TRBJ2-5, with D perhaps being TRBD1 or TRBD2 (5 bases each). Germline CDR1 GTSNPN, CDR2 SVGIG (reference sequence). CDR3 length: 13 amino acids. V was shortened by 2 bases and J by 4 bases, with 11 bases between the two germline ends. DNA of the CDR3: TGTGCCTGGAGTTTGGGACCTTCAGAGACCCAGTACTTC. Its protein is CAWSLGPSETQYF.

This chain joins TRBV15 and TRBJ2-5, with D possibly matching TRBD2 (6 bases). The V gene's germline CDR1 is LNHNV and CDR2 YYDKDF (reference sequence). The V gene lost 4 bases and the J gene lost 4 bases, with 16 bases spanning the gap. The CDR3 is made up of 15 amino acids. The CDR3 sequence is CATSTPGGTGETQYF. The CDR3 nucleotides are TGTGCCACCAGCACCCCTGGGGGGACTGGAGAGACCCAGTACTTC.

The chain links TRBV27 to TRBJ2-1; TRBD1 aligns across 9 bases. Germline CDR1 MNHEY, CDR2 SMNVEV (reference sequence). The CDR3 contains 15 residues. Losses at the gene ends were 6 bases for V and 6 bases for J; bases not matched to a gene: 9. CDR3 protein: CASRPLETGGNEQFF. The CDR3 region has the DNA TGTGCCAGCAGACCCCTTGAGACAGGGGGCAATGAGCAGTTCTTC.

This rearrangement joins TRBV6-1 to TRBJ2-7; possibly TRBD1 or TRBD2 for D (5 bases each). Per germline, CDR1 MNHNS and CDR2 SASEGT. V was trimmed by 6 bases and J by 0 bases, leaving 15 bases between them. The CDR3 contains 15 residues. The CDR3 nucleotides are TGTGCCAGCAGCCCCACCCCAGGGAGCTCCTACGAGCAGTACTTC. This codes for CASSPTPGSSYEQYF.

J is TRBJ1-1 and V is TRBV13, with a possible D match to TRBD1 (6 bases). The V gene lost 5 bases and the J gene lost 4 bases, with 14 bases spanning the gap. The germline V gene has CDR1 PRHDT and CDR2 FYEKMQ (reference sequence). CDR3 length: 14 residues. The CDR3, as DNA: TGTGCCAGCAGCACACGAACAGGGATCACTGAAGCTTTCTTT. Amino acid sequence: CASSTRTGITEAFF.

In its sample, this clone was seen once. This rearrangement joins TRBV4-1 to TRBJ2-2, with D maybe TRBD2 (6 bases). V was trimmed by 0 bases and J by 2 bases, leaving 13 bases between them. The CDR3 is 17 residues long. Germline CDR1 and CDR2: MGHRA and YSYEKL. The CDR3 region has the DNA TGCGCCAGCAGCCAAGAATTATGGGGACTCAACACCGGGGAGCTGTTTTTT. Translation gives CASSQELWGLNTGELFF.

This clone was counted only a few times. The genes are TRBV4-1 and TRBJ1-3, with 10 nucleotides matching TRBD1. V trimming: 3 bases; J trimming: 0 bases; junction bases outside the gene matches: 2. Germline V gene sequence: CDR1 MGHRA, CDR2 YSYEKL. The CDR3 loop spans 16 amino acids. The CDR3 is CASSQGQGYSGNTIYF. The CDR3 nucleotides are TGCGCCAGCAGCCAGGGACAGGGGTACTCTGGAAACACCATATATTTT.

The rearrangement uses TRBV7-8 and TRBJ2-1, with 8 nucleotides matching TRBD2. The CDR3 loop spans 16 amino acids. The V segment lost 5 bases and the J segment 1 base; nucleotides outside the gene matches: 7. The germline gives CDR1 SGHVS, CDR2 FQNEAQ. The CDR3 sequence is CASSPSGGSSYNEQFF. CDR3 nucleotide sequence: TGTGCCAGCAGCCCCAGCGGGGGCTCTTCCTACAATGAGCAGTTCTTC. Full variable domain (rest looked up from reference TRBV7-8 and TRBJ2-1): GAGVSQSPRYKVAKRGQDVALRCDPISGHVSLFWYQQALGQGPEFLTYFQNEAQLDKSGLPSDRFFAERPEGSVSTLKIQRTQQEDSAVYLCASSPSGGSSYNEQFFGPGTRLTVL.

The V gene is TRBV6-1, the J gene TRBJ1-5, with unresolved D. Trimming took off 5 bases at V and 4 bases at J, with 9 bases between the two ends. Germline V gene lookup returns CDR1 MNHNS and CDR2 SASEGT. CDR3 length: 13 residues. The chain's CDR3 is CASSLGSNQPQHF. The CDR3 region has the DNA TGTGCCAGCAGTTTGGGGAGTAATCAGCCCCAGCATTTT.

In DNA form, the CDR3 reads TGTGCCAGCAGTGGCCAGAACAGGGGGCTTGACGAGCAGTACTTC. It translates to CASSGQNRGLDEQYF. The rearrangement links TRBV2 to TRBJ2-7; TRBD1 aligns across 9 bases. This CDR3 is 15 amino acids long. Germline V lookup: CDR1 SNHLY, CDR2 FYNNEI. V was pared by 4 bases and J by 5 bases, with 9 bases of the junction left unmatched.

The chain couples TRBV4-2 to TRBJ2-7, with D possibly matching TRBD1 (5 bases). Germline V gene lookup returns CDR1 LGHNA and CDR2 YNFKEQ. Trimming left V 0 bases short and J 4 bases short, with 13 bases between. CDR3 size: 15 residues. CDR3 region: CASSQEMTQGYEQYF. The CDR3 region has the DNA TGTGCCAGCAGCCAAGAGATGACCCAGGGATACGAGCAGTACTTC.

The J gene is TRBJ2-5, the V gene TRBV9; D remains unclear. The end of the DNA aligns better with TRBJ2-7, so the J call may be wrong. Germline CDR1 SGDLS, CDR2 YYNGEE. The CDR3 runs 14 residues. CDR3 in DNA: TGTGCCAGCAGCGTAGCCCCGGCCTCCTACGAGCAGTACTTC. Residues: CASSVAPASYEQYF.

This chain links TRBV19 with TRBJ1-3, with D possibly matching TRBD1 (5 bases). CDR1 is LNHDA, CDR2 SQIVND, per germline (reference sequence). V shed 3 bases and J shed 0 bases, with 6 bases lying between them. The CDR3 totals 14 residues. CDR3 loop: CASSMGVSGNTIYF. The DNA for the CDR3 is TGTGCCAGTAGTATGGGGGTCTCTGGAAACACCATATATTTT.

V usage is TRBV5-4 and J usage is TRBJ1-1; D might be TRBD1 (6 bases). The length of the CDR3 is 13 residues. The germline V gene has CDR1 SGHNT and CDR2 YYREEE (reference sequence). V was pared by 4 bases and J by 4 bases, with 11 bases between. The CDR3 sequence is CASSPTGSTEAFF. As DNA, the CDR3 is TGTGCCAGCAGCCCTACAGGGAGCACTGAAGCTTTCTTT.

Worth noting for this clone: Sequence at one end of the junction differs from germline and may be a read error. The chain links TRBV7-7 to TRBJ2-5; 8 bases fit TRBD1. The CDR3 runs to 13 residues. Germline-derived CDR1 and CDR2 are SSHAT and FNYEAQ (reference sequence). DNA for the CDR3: TGTGCTAGCAGCTCGACAGGGGAAGAGACCCAGTACTTC. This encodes CASSSTGEETQYF.

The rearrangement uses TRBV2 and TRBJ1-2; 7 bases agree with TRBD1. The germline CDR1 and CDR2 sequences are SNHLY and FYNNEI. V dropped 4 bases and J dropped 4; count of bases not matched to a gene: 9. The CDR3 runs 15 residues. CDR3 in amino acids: CASSARDRFFYGYTF. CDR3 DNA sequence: TGTGCCAGCAGTGCCCGGGACAGATTTTTCTATGGCTACACCTTC.

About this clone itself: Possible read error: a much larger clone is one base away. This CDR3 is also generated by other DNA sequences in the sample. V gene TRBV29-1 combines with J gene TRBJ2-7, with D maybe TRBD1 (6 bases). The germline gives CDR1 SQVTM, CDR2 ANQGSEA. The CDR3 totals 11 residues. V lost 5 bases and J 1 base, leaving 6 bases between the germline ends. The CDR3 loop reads CSVQGSYEQYF. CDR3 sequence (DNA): TGCAGCGTTCAGGGGTCCTACGAGCAGTACTTC.

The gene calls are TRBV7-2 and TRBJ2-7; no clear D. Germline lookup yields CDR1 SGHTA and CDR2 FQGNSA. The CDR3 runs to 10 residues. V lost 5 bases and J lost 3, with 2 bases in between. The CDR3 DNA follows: TGTGCCAGCAGCAACTACGAGCAGTACTTC. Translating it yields CASSNYEQYF.